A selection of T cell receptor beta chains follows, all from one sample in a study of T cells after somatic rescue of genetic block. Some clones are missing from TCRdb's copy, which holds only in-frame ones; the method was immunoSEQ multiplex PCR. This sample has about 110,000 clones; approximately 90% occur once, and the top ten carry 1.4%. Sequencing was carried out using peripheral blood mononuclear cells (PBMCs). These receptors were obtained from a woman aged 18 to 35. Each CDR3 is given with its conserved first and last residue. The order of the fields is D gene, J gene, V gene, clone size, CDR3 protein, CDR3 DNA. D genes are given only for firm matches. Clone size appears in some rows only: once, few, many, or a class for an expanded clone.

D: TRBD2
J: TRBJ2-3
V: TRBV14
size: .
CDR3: CASSQERLAGGPTDTQYF
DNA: TGTGCCAGCAGCCAAGAACGACTAGCGGGGGGGCCAACAGATACGCAGTATTTT

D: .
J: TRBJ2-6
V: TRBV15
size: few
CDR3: CATSGGRQGGANVLTF
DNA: TGTGCCACCAGCGGCGGACGGCAAGGGGGGGCCAACGTCCTGACTTTC

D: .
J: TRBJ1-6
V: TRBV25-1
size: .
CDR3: CASSAKGIPSSYNSPLHF
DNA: TGTGCCAGCAGTGCCAAAGGGATCCCTAGCTCCTATAATTCACCCCTCCACTTT

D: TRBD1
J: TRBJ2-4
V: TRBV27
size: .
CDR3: CASAATNRGRVVDPAKNIQYF
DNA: TGTGCCAGCGCAGCGACAAACAGGGGGCGCGTCGTCGATCCGGCCAAAAACATTCAGTACTTC

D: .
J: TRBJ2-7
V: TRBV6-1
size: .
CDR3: CASSRGTYEQYF
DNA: TGTGCCAGCAGCAGGGGAACCTACGAGCAGTACTTC

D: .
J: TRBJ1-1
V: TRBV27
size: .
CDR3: CASSLVDGGAEAFF
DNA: TGTGCCAGCAGTTTGGTCGACGGTGGGGCTGAAGCTTTCTTT

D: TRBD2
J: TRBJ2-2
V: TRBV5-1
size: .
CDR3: CATRLAGADNTGELFF
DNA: TGCGCCACGCGACTAGCGGGGGCCGATAACACCGGGGAGCTGTTTTTT

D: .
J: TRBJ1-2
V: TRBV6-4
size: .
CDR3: CASSEKGGSTYGYTF
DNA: TGTGCCAGCAGTGAAAAAGGCGGGAGTACGTATGGCTACACCTTC

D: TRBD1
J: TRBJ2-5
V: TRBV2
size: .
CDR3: CARSQGVGETQYF
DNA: TGTGCCAGATCACAGGGGGTTGGGGAGACCCAGTACTTC

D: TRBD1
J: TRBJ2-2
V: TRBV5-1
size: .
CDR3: CASSLSTGVRISTGELFF
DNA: TGCGCCAGCAGCTTATCGACAGGGGTACGGATTTCCACCGGGGAGCTGTTTTTT

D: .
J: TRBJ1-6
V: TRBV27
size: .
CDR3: CASSLEGSRVGNSPLHF
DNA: TGTGCCAGCAGTTTAGAGGGTTCCAGGGTGGGTAATTCACCCCTCCACTTT

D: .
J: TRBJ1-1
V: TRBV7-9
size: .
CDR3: CASSLDSANTEAFF
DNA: TGTGCCAGCAGCTTAGACAGCGCGAACACTGAAGCTTTCTTT

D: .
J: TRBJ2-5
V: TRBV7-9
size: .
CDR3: CASRSGGETQYF
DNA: TGTGCCAGCAGGTCAGGAGGGGAGACCCAGTACTTC

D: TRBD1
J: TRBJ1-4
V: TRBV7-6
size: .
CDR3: CASSLEGAATDKLFF
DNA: TGTGCCAGCAGCTTAGAGGGGGCTGCGACGGACAAACTGTTTTTT

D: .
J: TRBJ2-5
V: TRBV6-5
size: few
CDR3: CASSPRGAEETQYF
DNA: TGTGCCAGCAGTCCACGCGGGGCGGAAGAGACCCAGTACTTC

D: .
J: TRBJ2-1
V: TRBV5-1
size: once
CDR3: CASSSRGENEQFF
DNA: TGCGCCAGCAGCTCCAGGGGTGAAAATGAGCAGTTCTTC

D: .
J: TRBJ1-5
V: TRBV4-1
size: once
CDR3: CASSQGGGQGEHQPQHF
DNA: TGCGCCAGCAGCCAAGGAGGAGGGCAGGGCGAGCATCAGCCCCAGCATTTT

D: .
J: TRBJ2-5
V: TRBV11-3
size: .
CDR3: CASSFGAGASGETQYF
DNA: TGTGCCAGCAGCTTTGGGGCGGGGGCTAGCGGAGAGACCCAGTACTTC

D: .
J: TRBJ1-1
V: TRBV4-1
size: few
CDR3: CASSQAGHPNTEAFF
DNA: TGCGCCAGCAGCCAAGCGGGACACCCGAACACTGAAGCTTTCTTT

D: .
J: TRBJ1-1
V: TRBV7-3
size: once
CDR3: CASSLTGQKNTEAFF
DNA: TGTGCCAGCAGCTTAACGGGACAAAAGAACACTGAAGCTTTCTTT

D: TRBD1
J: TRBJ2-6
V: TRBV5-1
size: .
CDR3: CASSDRDREPSGANVLTF
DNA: TGCGCCAGCAGCGACCGGGACAGAGAACCCTCTGGGGCCAACGTCCTGACTTTC

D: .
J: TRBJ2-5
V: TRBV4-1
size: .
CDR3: CASSQVGGQETQYF
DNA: TGCGCCAGCAGCCAAGTGGGGGGACAAGAGACCCAGTACTTC

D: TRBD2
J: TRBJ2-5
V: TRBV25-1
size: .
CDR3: CASRRAGGQETQYF
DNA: TGTGCCAGCAGGAGGGCGGGGGGCCAAGAGACCCAGTACTTC

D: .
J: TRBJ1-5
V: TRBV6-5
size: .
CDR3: CASSYHRNQPQHF
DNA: TGTGCCAGCAGTTACCACAGAAATCAGCCCCAGCATTTT